These T cell receptor beta chains were read from a single sample in a study of shared clonotypes between healthy human individuals. Repertoires were generated with immunoSEQ multiplex PCR, while TCRdb's copy carries only in-frame clones and drops some. The sample records more than 500,000 clones, 90% to 96% being singletons. Source material: naive CD4+ T cells sorted from blood. These receptors were collected from a woman aged 25-40 years in good health. CDR3s include the opening cysteine and the closing phenylalanine or tryptophan. D genes are given only for firm matches.

cdr3_length: 16
d_call: TRBD1
v_call: TRBV27
j_call: TRBJ2-1
cdr3_aa: CASSLARTGVWNEQFF

cdr3_length: 12
d_call: TRBD1
v_call: TRBV28
j_call: TRBJ1-5
cdr3_aa: CSSGTVNQPQHF

cdr3_length: 15
d_call: TRBD2
v_call: TRBV2
j_call: TRBJ2-3
cdr3_aa: CASSLLAGGTDTQYF

cdr3_length: 16
d_call: .
v_call: TRBV5-8
j_call: TRBJ2-1
cdr3_aa: CASSLFLGANYNEQFF

cdr3_length: 14
d_call: TRBD1
v_call: TRBV5-1
j_call: TRBJ1-1
cdr3_aa: CASSPGQGGTEAFF

cdr3_length: 15
d_call: TRBD2
v_call: TRBV4-2
j_call: .
cdr3_aa: CASSLEREGLYEQYF

cdr3_length: 14
d_call: .
v_call: TRBV28
j_call: TRBJ2-7
cdr3_aa: CASIRQTNSYEQYF

cdr3_length: 16
d_call: .
v_call: TRBV28
j_call: TRBJ2-2
cdr3_aa: CASSTAGAPNTGELFF

cdr3_length: 12
d_call: .
v_call: TRBV6-1
j_call: TRBJ1-2
cdr3_aa: CASSERGFGYTF

cdr3_length: 16
d_call: TRBD2
v_call: TRBV6-6
j_call: TRBJ2-3
cdr3_aa: CASSPPELAVAKGQYF

cdr3_length: 16
d_call: TRBD1
v_call: TRBV15
j_call: TRBJ1-1
cdr3_aa: CATSKDRGLGNTEAFF

cdr3_length: 13
d_call: .
v_call: TRBV5-1
j_call: TRBJ2-3
cdr3_aa: CASSSGGTDTQYF

cdr3_length: 18
d_call: TRBD2
v_call: TRBV30
j_call: TRBJ2-2
cdr3_aa: CALDRGASGRASTGELFF

cdr3_length: 14
d_call: .
v_call: TRBV18
j_call: TRBJ1-5
cdr3_aa: CASSRNIANQPQHF